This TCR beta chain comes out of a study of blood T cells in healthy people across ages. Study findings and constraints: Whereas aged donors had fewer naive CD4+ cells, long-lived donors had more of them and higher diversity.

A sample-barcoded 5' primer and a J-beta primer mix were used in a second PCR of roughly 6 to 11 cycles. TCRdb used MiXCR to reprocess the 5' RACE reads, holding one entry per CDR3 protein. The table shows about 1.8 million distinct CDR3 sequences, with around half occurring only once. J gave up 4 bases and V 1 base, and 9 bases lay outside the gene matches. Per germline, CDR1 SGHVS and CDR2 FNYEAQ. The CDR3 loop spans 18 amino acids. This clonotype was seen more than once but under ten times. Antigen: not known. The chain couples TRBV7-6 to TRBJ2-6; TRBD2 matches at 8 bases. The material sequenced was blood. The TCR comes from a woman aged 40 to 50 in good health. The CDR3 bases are TGTGCCAGCAGCTTAGTCCCGGGGGGGACCATCGGGGCCAACGTCCTGACTTTC. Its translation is CASSLVPGGTIGANVLTF.